This is a list of T cell receptor beta chains from one sample in a study of beta chain features in type 1 diabetes. Using immunoSEQ multiplex PCR, the repertoire was profiled, and TCRdb retains in-frame clones only, with some absent. The repertoire holds roughly 370,000 clones, roughly 13% seen once, with roughly 0.04% in the top ten. Sequencing was carried out using naive CD4+ T cells from blood. These receptors came from a young man in good health. CDR3s include the opening cysteine and the closing phenylalanine or tryptophan. The D gene is left open where the match is weak. The size field is filled for only some rows; it gives once, few, many or a size class.

J gene,D gene,V gene,clone size,CDR3 protein,CDR3 DNA
TRBJ2-1,NA,TRBV18,NA,CASSREIQVFYNEQFF,TGTGCCAGCTCACGCGAAATACAGGTCTTCTACAATGAGCAGTTCTTC
TRBJ1-2,NA,TRBV29-1,NA,CSVEDRGGVYGYTF,TGCAGCGTTGAAGATCGGGGAGGAGTCTATGGCTACACCTTC
TRBJ2-3,TRBD2,TRBV9,NA,CASSVSGAGGSTDTQYF,TGTGCCAGCAGCGTATCAGGAGCGGGAGGGAGCACAGATACGCAGTATTTT
TRBJ1-1,TRBD1,TRBV5-4,NA,CASSPRTGTNTEAFF,TGTGCCAGCAGCCCAAGGACAGGGACGAACACTGAAGCTTTCTTT
TRBJ1-1,NA,TRBV2,few,CASGRENTEAFF,TGTGCCAGCGGGCGGGAGAACACTGAAGCTTTCTTT
TRBJ2-5,TRBD2,TRBV5-4,few,CASSLGTRQETQYF,TGTGCCAGCAGCTTGGGGACTAGACAAGAGACCCAGTACTTC
TRBJ1-1,NA,TRBV9,few,CASSTYQGTEAFF,TGTGCCAGCAGCACCTACCAGGGGACTGAAGCTTTCTTT
TRBJ2-1,TRBD1,TRBV15,few,CATSARTRDRGNEQFF,TGTGCCACCAGCGCCCGGACGCGGGACAGGGGTAATGAGCAGTTCTTC
TRBJ2-1,TRBD2,TRBV5-4,few,CASHVGGSSYNEQFF,TGTGCCAGCCACGTGGGGGGGAGCTCCTACAATGAGCAGTTCTTC
TRBJ2-6,NA,TRBV4-3,NA,CASSQDRFEATLSGANVLTF,TGCGCCAGCAGCCAAGATCGGTTCGAAGCTACGCTCTCTGGGGCCAACGTCCTGACTTTC
TRBJ2-5,TRBD2,TRBV9,NA,CASSVGLAGRLYQETQYF,TGTGCCAGCAGCGTAGGGCTAGCGGGGCGTTTGTACCAAGAGACCCAGTACTTC
TRBJ2-1,NA,TRBV14,few,CASSQFKGGEQFF,TGTGCCAGCAGCCAATTTAAAGGTGGCGAGCAGTTCTTC
TRBJ1-5,TRBD1,TRBV6-6,few,CASMRTQGLHQPQHF,TGTGCCAGCATGAGAACACAGGGGTTGCATCAGCCCCAGCATTTT
TRBJ2-1,NA,TRBV19,few,CASSMRTDEQFF,TGTGCCAGTAGTATGAGGACGGATGAGCAGTTCTTC
TRBJ1-2,NA,TRBV6-5,NA,CASSFAANYGYTF,TGTGCCAGCAGTTTTGCGGCTAACTATGGCTACACCTTC
TRBJ2-3,NA,TRBV14,NA,CASSQGGTFLRDTQYF,TGTGCCAGCAGCCAAGGCGGGACTTTTCTCCGAGATACGCAGTATTTT
TRBJ2-3,NA,TRBV18,NA,CASSPNRASTDTQYF,TGTGCCAGCTCACCCAACAGGGCTAGCACAGATACGCAGTATTTT
TRBJ2-2,TRBD2,TRBV4-1,NA,CASSQLTAGVPTGELFF,TGCGCCAGCAGCCAACTTACGGCGGGAGTCCCCACCGGGGAGCTGTTTTTT
TRBJ2-3,NA,TRBV7-2,few,CASSLSPADTQYF,TGTGCCAGCAGCTTATCCCCTGCAGATACGCAGTATTTT
TRBJ1-2,NA,TRBV29-1,NA,CSGSSGLGGYTF,TGCAGCGGCAGCTCGGGGCTCGGTGGCTACACCTTC
TRBJ2-7,NA,TRBV7-2,NA,CASSLRGVSSYEQYF,TGTGCCAGCAGCTTAAGAGGCGTGAGCTCCTACGAGCAGTACTTC
TRBJ1-5,NA,TRBV18,few,CASSPREGAQHF,TGTGCCAGCTCCCCAAGGGAAGGGGCCCAGCATTTT
TRBJ2-7,NA,TRBV7-9,NA,CASSSGLYEQYF,TGTGCCAGCAGCTCTGGACTCTACGAGCAGTACTTC
TRBJ2-1,NA,TRBV7-3,NA,CASSLTTDNEQFF,TGTGCCAGCAGCTTAACTACAGACAATGAGCAGTTCTTC
TRBJ2-1,NA,TRBV21-1,NA,CASIPTLAAFVEQFF,TGTGCCAGCATCCCAACACTAGCCGCTTTCGTTGAGCAGTTCTTC
TRBJ1-5,NA,TRBV25-1,NA,CASSEWHANQPQHF,TGTGCCAGCAGTGAGTGGCACGCCAATCAGCCCCAGCATTTT
TRBJ2-1,NA,TRBV23-1,NA,CASSQSSGGRRSYNEQFF,TGCGCCAGCAGTCAATCGTCGGGTGGACGGAGGTCCTACAATGAGCAGTTCTTC
TRBJ1-2,NA,TRBV6-5,NA,CASSYSQRLAWGYTF,TGTGCCAGCAGTTACTCCCAGCGACTGGCATGGGGCTACACCTTC
TRBJ2-3,TRBD2,TRBV7-7,NA,CASSPSGRGTDTQYF,TGTGCTAGCAGTCCAAGCGGGAGGGGCACAGATACGCAGTATTTT
TRBJ1-3,NA,TRBV10-3,few,CAIRAQNTIYF,TGTGCCATCAGAGCCCAGAACACCATATATTTT
TRBJ1-3,TRBD1,TRBV28,NA,CASRQGSGNTIYF,TGTGCCAGCCGACAGGGGTCGGGAAACACCATATATTTT
TRBJ2-3,TRBD2,TRBV5-4,NA,CASSLRGGNTQYF,TGTGCCAGCAGCCTCCGCGGGGGTAATACGCAGTATTTT
TRBJ2-3,NA,TRBV9,NA,CASSRFGAARTDTQYF,TGTGCCAGCAGCAGGTTTGGGGCTGCGAGGACAGATACGCAGTATTTT
TRBJ2-1,NA,TRBV2,few,CASVLEGGLALGEQFF,TGTGCCAGCGTACTTGAGGGGGGCTTGGCCCTTGGTGAGCAGTTCTTC
TRBJ2-3,TRBD2,TRBV5-6,NA,CASSARLAGETDTQYF,TGTGCCAGCAGCGCCCGACTAGCGGGGGAAACAGATACGCAGTATTTT
TRBJ1-1,TRBD1,TRBV11-2,NA,CASSRRQGGGMNTEAFF,TGTGCCAGCAGCAGAAGACAGGGGGGCGGAATGAACACTGAAGCTTTCTTT
TRBJ2-1,NA,TRBV10-3,few,CAISKQAYSYNEQFF,TGTGCCATCAGTAAACAGGCCTACTCCTACAATGAGCAGTTCTTC
TRBJ2-5,TRBD2,TRBV29-1,NA,CSVLVAGSRETQYF,TGCAGCGTATTGGTAGCGGGAAGTCGGGAGACCCAGTACTTC
TRBJ1-1,NA,TRBV30,few,CAWNGEQGLTEAFF,TGTGCCTGGAACGGGGAACAGGGTCTCACTGAAGCTTTCTTT
TRBJ2-7,NA,TRBV7-2,NA,CASSSFGFGEQYF,TGTGCCAGCAGCTCCTTCGGCTTCGGTGAGCAGTACTTC
TRBJ1-5,NA,TRBV5-1,NA,CASSLGDSSNQPQHF,TGCGCCAGCAGCTTGGGTGACAGTAGCAATCAGCCCCAGCATTTT
TRBJ2-1,NA,TRBV5-4,NA,CASSLSGAGQTYNEQFF,TGTGCCAGCAGCTTGAGTGGTGCGGGACAGACCTACAATGAGCAGTTCTTC
TRBJ2-1,TRBD2,TRBV9,NA,CASSVEKASGPNEQFF,TGTGCCAGCAGCGTAGAGAAGGCTAGCGGCCCCAATGAGCAGTTCTTC
TRBJ2-1,TRBD2,TRBV6-5,few,CASSLAGGINEQFF,TGTGCCAGCAGCCTAGCGGGAGGTATCAATGAGCAGTTCTTC
TRBJ1-1,NA,TRBV15,NA,CATSSGQSEAFF,TGTGCCACCAGCAGTGGTCAGAGTGAAGCTTTCTTT
TRBJ1-2,NA,TRBV6-5,NA,CASRRSLMGYTF,TGTGCCAGCAGACGCAGCCTCATGGGCTACACCTTC
TRBJ2-2,TRBD2,TRBV29-1,few,CSVEVTSGRLTGELFF,TGCAGCGTTGAAGTGACTAGCGGGCGCCTCACCGGGGAGCTGTTTTTT
TRBJ2-5,NA,TRBV29-1,NA,CSVGSGVQETQYF,TGCAGCGTTGGGTCGGGAGTCCAAGAGACCCAGTACTTC
TRBJ2-1,NA,TRBV5-1,few,CASSLARNEQFF,TGCGCCAGCAGCTTGGCGCGAAATGAGCAGTTCTTC
TRBJ2-7,TRBD2,TRBV7-8,NA,CASSSTSGGASSYEQYF,TGTGCCAGCAGCTCAACCAGCGGGGGAGCGAGCTCCTACGAGCAGTACTTC